This TCR beta chain was profiled in a study of cytomegalovirus exposure and HLA in healthy donors. Both 60 Vbeta primers and 13 Jbeta primers went into the PCR. Repertoires were generated with immunoSEQ multiplex PCR, while TCRdb's copy carries only in-frame clones and drops some. The profile shows around 140,000 clones, approximately 82% of them singletons. This CDR3 has 15 amino acids. The germline V gene has CDR1 SGHNT and CDR2 YYREEE (reference sequence). The junction had 5 bases not matched to a gene; V was cut back by 4 bases and J by 3 bases. The V call is TRBV5-4, the J call TRBJ2-7, with 12 bases lining up with TRBD1. Sequencing was carried out using PBMCs. The sequence derives from a woman in her sixties or seventies in good health and CMV-seropositive. CDR3 DNA sequence: TGTGCCAGCAGCGAGGGACAGGGGGCCCTCTACGAGCAGTACTTC. Translating gives CASSEGQGALYEQYF.